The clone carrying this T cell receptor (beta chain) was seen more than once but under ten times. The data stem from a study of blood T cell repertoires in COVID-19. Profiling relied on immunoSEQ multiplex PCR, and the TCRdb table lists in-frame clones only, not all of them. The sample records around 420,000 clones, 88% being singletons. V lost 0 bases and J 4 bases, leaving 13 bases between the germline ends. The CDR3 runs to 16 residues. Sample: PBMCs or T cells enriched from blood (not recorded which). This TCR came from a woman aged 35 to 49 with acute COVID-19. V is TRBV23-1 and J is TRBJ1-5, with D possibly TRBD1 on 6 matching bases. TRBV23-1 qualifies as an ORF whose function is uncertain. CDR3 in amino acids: CASSQSGQILNQPQHF. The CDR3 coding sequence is TGCGCCAGCAGTCAATCGGGACAAATTCTAAATCAGCCCCAGCATTTT.